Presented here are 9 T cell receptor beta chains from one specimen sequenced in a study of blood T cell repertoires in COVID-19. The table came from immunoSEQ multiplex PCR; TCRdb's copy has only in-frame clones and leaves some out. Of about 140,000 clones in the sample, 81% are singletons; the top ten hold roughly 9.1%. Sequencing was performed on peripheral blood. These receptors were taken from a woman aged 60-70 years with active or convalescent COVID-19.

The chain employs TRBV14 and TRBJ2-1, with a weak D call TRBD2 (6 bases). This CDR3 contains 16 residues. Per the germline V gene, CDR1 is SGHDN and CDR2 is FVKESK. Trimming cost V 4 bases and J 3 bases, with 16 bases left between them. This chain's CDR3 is CASSRLGSLVYNEQFF. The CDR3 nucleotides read TGTGCCAGCAGCCGCCTCGGGAGTTTAGTCTACAATGAGCAGTTCTTC.

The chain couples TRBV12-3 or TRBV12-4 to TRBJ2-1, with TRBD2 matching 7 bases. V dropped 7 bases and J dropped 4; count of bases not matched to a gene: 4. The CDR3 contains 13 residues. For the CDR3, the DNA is TGTGCCAGCACCCAGCGGGGTTACAATGAGCAGTTCTTC. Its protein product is CASTQRGYNEQFF.

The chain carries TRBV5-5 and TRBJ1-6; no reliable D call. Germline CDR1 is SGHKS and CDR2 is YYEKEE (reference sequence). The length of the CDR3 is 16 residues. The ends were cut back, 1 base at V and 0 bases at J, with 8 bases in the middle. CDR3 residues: CASSLPGSSYNSPLHF. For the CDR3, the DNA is TGTGCCAGCAGCTTGCCGGGGAGCTCCTATAATTCACCCCTCCACTTT. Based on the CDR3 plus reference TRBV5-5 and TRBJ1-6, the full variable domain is DAGVTQSPTHLIKTRGQQVTLRCSPISGHKSVSWYQQVLGQGPQFIFQYYEKEERGRGNFPDRFSARQFPNYSSELNVNALLLGDSALYLCASSLPGSSYNSPLHFGNGTRLTVT.

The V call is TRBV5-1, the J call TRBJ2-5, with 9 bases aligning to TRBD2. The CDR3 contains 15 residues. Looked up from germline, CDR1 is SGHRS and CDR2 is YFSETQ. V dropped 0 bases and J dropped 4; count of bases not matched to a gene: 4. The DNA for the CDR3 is TGCGCCAGCAGCTTGGCCACACTAGCGGGAGAGACCCAGTACTTC. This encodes CASSLATLAGETQYF.

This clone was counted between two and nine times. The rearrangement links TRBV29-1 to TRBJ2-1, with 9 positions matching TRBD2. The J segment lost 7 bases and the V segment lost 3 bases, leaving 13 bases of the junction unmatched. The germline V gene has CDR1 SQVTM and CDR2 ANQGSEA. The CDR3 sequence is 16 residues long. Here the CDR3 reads CSVDWASGIPRNEQFF. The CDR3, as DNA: TGCAGCGTTGACTGGGCTAGCGGGATACCCAGAAATGAGCAGTTCTTC.

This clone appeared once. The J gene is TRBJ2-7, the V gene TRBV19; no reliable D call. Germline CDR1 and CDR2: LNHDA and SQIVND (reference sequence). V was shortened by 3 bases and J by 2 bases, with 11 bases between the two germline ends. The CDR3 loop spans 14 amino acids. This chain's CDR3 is CASSIESSTYEQYV. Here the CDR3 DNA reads TGTGCCAGTAGTATTGAGAGTTCTACCTACGAGCAGTACGTC.

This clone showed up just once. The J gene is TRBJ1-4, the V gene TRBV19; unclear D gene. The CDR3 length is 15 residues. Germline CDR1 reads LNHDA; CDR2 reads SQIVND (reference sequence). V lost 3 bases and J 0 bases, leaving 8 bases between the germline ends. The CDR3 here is CASSIFRTTNEKLFF. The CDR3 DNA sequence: TGTGCCAGTAGTATTTTCAGGACAACTAATGAAAAACTGTTTTTT.

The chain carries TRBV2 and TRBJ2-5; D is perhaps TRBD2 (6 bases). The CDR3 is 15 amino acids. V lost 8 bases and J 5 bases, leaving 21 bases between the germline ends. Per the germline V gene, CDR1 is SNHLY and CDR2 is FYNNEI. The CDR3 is CASYKSSGVLETQYF. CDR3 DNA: TGTGCCAGCTACAAATCATCGGGGGTCTTGGAGACCCAGTACTTC.

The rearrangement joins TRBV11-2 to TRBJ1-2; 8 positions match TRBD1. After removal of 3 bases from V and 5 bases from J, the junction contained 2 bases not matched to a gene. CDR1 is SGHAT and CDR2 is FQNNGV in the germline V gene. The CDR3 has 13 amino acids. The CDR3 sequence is CASSLTGEYGYTF. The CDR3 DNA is TGTGCCAGCAGCTTGACAGGGGAATATGGCTACACCTTC.